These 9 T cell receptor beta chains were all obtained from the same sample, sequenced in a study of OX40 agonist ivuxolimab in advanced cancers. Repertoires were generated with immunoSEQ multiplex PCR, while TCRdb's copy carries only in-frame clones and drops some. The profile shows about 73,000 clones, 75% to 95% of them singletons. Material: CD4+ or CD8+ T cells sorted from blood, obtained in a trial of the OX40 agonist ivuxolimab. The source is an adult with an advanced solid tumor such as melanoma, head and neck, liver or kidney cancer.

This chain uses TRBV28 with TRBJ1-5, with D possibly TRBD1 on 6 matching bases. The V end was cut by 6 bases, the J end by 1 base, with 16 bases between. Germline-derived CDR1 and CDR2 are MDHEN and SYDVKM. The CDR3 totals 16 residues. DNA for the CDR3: TGTGCCAGCAGACTTACAGGGAAGGGGAGCAATCAGCCCCAGCATTTT. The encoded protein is CASRLTGKGSNQPQHF. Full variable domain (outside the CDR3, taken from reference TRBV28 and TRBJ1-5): DVKVTQSSRYLVKRTGEKVFLECVQDMDHENMFWYRQDPGLGLRLIYFSYDVKMKEKGDIPEGYSVSREKKERFSLILESASTNQTSMYLCASRLTGKGSNQPQHFGDGTRLSIL.

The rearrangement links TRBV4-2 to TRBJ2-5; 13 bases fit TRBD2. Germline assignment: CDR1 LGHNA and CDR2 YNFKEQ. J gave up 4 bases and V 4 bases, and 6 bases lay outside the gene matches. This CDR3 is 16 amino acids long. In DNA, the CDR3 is TGTGCCAGCAGCCCAGGACTAGCGGGAGAGGTAGAGACCCAGTACTTC. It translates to CASSPGLAGEVETQYF.

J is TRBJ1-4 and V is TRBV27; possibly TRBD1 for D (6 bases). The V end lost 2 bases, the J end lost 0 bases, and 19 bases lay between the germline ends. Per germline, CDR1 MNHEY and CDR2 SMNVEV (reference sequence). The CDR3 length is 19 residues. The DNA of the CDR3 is TGTGCCAGCAGTTTACGAAGACGAAGGGGGGTCACAACTAATGAAAAACTGTTTTTT. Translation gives CASSLRRRRGVTTNEKLFF.

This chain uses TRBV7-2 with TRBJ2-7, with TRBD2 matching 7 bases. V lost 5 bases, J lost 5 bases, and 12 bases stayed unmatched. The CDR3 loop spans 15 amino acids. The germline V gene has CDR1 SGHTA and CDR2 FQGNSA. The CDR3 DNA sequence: TGTGCCAGCAGCAGAGTGGCGGGAGAGAGGAACGAGCAGTACTTC. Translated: CASSRVAGERNEQYF.

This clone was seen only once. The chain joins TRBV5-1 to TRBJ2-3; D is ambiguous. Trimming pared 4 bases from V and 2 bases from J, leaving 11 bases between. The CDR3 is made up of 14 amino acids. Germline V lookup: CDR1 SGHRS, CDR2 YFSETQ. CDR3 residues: CASSRTDLTDTQYF. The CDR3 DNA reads TGCGCCAGCAGCCGTACAGACCTCACAGATACGCAGTATTTT. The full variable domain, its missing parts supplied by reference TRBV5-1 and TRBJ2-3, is KAGVTQTPRYLIKTRGQQVTLSCSPISGHRSVSWYQQTPGQGLQFLFEYFSETQRNKGNFPGRFSGRQFSNSRSEMNVSTLELGDSALYLCASSRTDLTDTQYFGPGTRLTVL.

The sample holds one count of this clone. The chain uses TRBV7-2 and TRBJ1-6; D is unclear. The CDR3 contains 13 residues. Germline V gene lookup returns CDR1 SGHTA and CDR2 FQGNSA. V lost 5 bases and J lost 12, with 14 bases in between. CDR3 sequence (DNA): TGTGCCAGCAGCCCCTACAGTGTTAAACCCCTCCACTTT. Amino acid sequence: CASSPYSVKPLHF.

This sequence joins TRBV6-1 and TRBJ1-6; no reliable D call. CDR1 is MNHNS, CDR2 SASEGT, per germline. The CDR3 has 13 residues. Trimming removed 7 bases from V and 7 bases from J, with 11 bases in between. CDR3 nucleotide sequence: TGTGCCAGCAAATTCAGCGTCAATTCACCCCTCCACTTT. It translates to CASKFSVNSPLHF.

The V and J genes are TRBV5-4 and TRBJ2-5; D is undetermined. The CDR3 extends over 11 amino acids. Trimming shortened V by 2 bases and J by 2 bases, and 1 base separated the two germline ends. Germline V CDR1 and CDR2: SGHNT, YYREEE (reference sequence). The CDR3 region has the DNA TGTGCCAGCAGCTTACAAGAGACCCAGTACTTC. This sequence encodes CASSLQETQYF.

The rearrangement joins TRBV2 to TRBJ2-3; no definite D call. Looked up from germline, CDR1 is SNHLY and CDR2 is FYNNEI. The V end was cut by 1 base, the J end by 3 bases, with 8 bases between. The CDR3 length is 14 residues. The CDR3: CASSEDRYTDTQYF. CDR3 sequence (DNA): TGTGCCAGCAGTGAAGATCGGTATACAGATACGCAGTATTTT. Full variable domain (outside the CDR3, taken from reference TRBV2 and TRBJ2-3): EPEVTQTPSHQVTQMGQEVILRCVPISNHLYFYWYRQILGQKVEFLVSFYNNEISEKSEIFDDQFSVERPDGSNFTLKIRSTKLEDSAMYFCASSEDRYTDTQYFGPGTRLTVL.